The TCR beta chain under discussion was sequenced for a study of identical twins. Germline CDR1 is DFQATT and CDR2 is SNEGSKA (reference sequence). This CDR3 is 13 amino acids long. Trimming pared 4 bases from V and 0 bases from J, leaving 9 bases between. Findings of the study overall: Diverse VJ usage suggested most zero-insertion clonotypes were not invariant T cells.

Turning to this clonotype: The antigen is undetermined.

Template switching created a universal primer site, and the cDNA included unique molecular identifiers. TCRdb reprocessed the 5' RACE reads with MiXCR, giving one entry per CDR3 protein. The repertoire holds under 1 million distinct CDR3 sequences, with roughly an eighth as singletons. These data also featured in a second study, about yellow fever vaccine responses in identical twins.

The J gene is TRBJ2-5, the V gene TRBV20-1, with D maybe TRBD1 (5 bases). The sample consisted of PBMCs. The clonotype was recovered from a woman younger than 35 in good health. The CDR3 protein is CSANRRDQETQYF. DNA of the CDR3: TGCAGTGCTAATCGCAGGGACCAAGAGACCCAGTACTTC.